Listed below are T cell receptor beta chains from one sample, sequenced in a study of regulatory T cells in long-lasting Graves disease. A single record per CDR3 protein comes from TCRdb applying MiXCR to the multiplex PCR reads. This table has about 430,000 distinct CDR3 sequences, over 20% appearing once. The sample in question was peripheral blood mononuclear cells (PBMCs), obtained when the disease was refractory, from a patient treated with antithyroid drugs. The receptors stem from a female donor with Graves disease. Both conserved end residues are part of each CDR3. A D gene is named only where the DNA matches it firmly. Size tells how often a clone was seen (once, few, many) or the class of an expanded clone, and some rows leave it out.

clone_size	v_call	d_call	cdr3_length	j_call	cdr3_nt	cdr3_aa
many	TRBV6-2/TRBV6-3	-	14	TRBJ2-7	TGTGCCAGCAGTTACTCTGAGAGCTCCTACGAGCAGTACTTC	CASSYSESSYEQYF
-	TRBV5-4	-	15	TRBJ1-1	TGTGCCAGCAGCGCGGCGGGACTGGCTTATACTGAAGCTTTCTTT	CASSAAGLAYTEAFF
few	TRBV11-3	-	14	TRBJ2-1	TGTGCCAGCAGCTTATATGGGGGTACAAATGAGCAGTTCTTC	CASSLYGGTNEQFF
-	TRBV4-1	-	18	TRBJ2-1	TGCGCCAGCAGCAAACTATCGTCGGACTCGAAGCCCTACAATGAGCAGTTCTTC	CASSKLSSDSKPYNEQFF
few	TRBV13	TRBD2	16	TRBJ2-1	TGTGCCAGCAGACCCGACGGGAGCGGGGCCTACAATGAGCAGTTCTTC	CASRPDGSGAYNEQFF
-	TRBV24-1	-	15	TRBJ2-3	TGTGCCACCAGTGAATCCGGGACTAGCACAGATACGCAGTATTTT	CATSESGTSTDTQYF
many	TRBV27	TRBD1	16	TRBJ2-7	TGTGCCAGCAGTGAAACAGGGGGCGCATCTACTTACGAGCAGTACTTC	CASSETGGASTYEQYF
many	TRBV28	-	13	TRBJ1-6	TGTGCCAGCACCCCTGATCAAAATTCACCCCTCCACTTT	CASTPDQNSPLHF
many	TRBV12-3/TRBV12-4	TRBD2	14	TRBJ2-5	TGTGCCAGCAGGCGGACTAGCGGGGGAGAGACCCAGTACTTC	CASRRTSGGETQYF
many	TRBV6-1	TRBD2	14	TRBJ2-7	TGTGCCAGCAGAACTAGCGGGGGACCCTACGAGCAGTACTTC	CASRTSGGPYEQYF
-	TRBV20-1	-	13	TRBJ1-1	TGCAGTGCTAGGGCCGGACAGTACACTGAAGCTTTCTTT	CSARAGQYTEAFF
many	TRBV6-1	-	14	TRBJ1-4	TGTGCCAGCAGGGTGGGGCCAACTAATGAAAAACTGTTTTTT	CASRVGPTNEKLFF
-	TRBV7-2	TRBD1	14	TRBJ2-7	TGTGCCAGCATCCAGGGGACAGGGGCCCACGAGCAGTACTTC	CASIQGTGAHEQYF
few	TRBV20-1	-	13	TRBJ1-5	TGCAGTGCTAGGGTACAGGACAATCAGCCCCAGCGTTTT	CSARVQDNQPQRF
many	TRBV6-2/TRBV6-3	TRBD1	15	TRBJ2-7	TGTGCCAGCAGTACCGCCGGGACAGGGTCGGACGAGCAGTACTTC	CASSTAGTGSDEQYF
many	TRBV7-3	-	17	TRBJ1-2	TGTGCCAGCAGCAACATCCCTAGGGGCCCTGGAAACTATGGCTACACCTTC	CASSNIPRGPGNYGYTF
-	TRBV7-2	-	17	TRBJ2-4	TGTGCCAGCAGCCTCAGATCTGGGAGTGACCCCAAAAACATTCAGTACTTC	CASSLRSGSDPKNIQYF
-	TRBV2	-	16	TRBJ2-1	TGTGCCAGTAGCTCGGTCGGCACGAGCTCCTACAATGAGCAGTTCTTC	CASSSVGTSSYNEQFF
few	TRBV7-9	-	16	TRBJ2-2	TGTGCCAGCAGCTTAGACCGGGGCCAGAACACCGGGGAGCTGTTTTTT	CASSLDRGQNTGELFF
once	TRBV20-1	-	18	TRBJ2-4	TGCAGCGCAAGTATGGGTACGAGAGTACTGGGAACCAAAAACATTCAGTACTTC	CSASMGTRVLGTKNIQYF
-	TRBV28	TRBD1	13	TRBJ2-4	TGTGCCAGCAGTGTTGGACAGGGAAACATTCAGTACTTC	CASSVGQGNIQYF
many	TRBV27	-	15	TRBJ2-7	TGTGCCAGCAGTTTAGGGGGGGCACTGTTCTACGAGCAGTACTTC	CASSLGGALFYEQYF
many	TRBV10-3	-	11	TRBJ2-7	TGTGCCATCAGTGACTCCTACGAGCAGTACTTC	CAISDSYEQYF
-	TRBV13	TRBD1	15	TRBJ1-3	TGTGCCAGCAGCAACCGACAGGGGGTACGGAACACCATATATTTT	CASSNRQGVRNTIYF
many	TRBV20-1	-	11	TRBJ1-1	TGCAGTGCGTTCGGAAACACTGAAGCTTTCTTT	CSAFGNTEAFF
-	TRBV7-3	TRBD2	16	TRBJ2-3	TGTGCCAGCAGCTTACGTCCTAGCGGGAGCACAGATACGCAGTATTTT	CASSLRPSGSTDTQYF
many	TRBV5-1	TRBD1	14	TRBJ1-2	TGCGCCAGCAGCTGGAGGGACAGGGAGTCTGGCTACACCTTC	CASSWRDRESGYTF
many	TRBV6-1	TRBD1	12	TRBJ1-2	TGTGCCAGCAGATCCGGGACAGCGGGCTACACCTTC	CASRSGTAGYTF
many	TRBV5-1	TRBD1	14	TRBJ2-7	TGCGCCAGCAGCCAGGGACAGGCGACCTACGAGCAGTACTTC	CASSQGQATYEQYF
few	TRBV18	TRBD1	16	TRBJ2-2	TGTGCCAGCTCACCACGGACAGGGGGCGATTCCGGGGAGCTGTTTTTT	CASSPRTGGDSGELFF
many	TRBV28	TRBD2	14	TRBJ2-7	TGTGCCAGCAGCCAGAGGGGCAGGGACTACGAGCAATACTTC	CASSQRGRDYEQYF